This T cell receptor beta chain was sequenced in a study of vaccination and CD4 T cells after COVID-19. Remarks on this clonotype: The antigen remains undetermined.

Germline CDR1 MNHEY, CDR2 SVGAGI. CDR3 length: 16 amino acids. J lost 0 bases, V lost 4 bases, and 5 bases had no gene match. The Oncomine TCR Beta short-read assay sequenced DNA from cultured CD4+ T cells. TCRdb used MiXCR to reprocess the PCR reads, holding one entry per CDR3 protein. The sample holds some 15,000 distinct CDR3 sequences, 43% seen once. Treatment noted: approximately 11-day PBMC culture with coronavirus spike peptide pools or control peptides (ViraFEST assay). TCR sequencing followed the expansion of antigen-specific T cells with peptide pools in ViraFEST. V usage is TRBV6-5 and J usage is TRBJ1-1, with 10 bases identical to TRBD1. This sequence was found in a human donor with COVID-19. The sequenced material came from cultured CD4+ T cells from blood. The CDR3 spells CASSSVGQGMNTEAFF. As DNA, the CDR3 is TGTGCCAGCAGTTCAGTGGGACAGGGGATGAACACTGAAGCTTTCTTT.